This T cell receptor (beta chain) was identified in a study of PD-1 blockade in mismatch repair-deficient tumors. Whole-study context: Patients had approximately 12 mismatch repair-deficient cancer types, all previously treated and progressing. General study findings and limits: Tumor-resident clones, often undetectable pretreatment in blood, expanded then contracted after pembrolizumab.

The assay was immunoSEQ multiplex PCR, and TCRdb's table has in-frame clones only and misses some. This table has about 14,000 clones, about 88% appearing once. Time point denoted: 10-day in vitro stimulation with candidate neoantigen peptide 6. Six or seven ELISpot-reactive neoantigen peptides each drove a roughly eleven-day in vitro stimulation. A no-peptide control culture served as baseline for clone fold changes. V trimming: 3 bases; J trimming: 4 bases; junction bases outside the gene matches: 5. Germline V gene sequence: CDR1 MNHEY, CDR2 SMNVEV (reference sequence). This CDR3 region has 15 residues. This clone was seen once. Its specificity is not known.

This TCR derives from an adult with mismatch repair-deficient cancer. The chain uses TRBV27 and TRBJ2-7; 11 nucleotides align to TRBD1. Sample: cells cultured in vitro, taken from a patient treated with pembrolizumab. CDR3 nucleotide sequence: TGTGCCAGCAGTTTCGGACAGGGGGCGATATACGAGCAGTACTTC. Translation: CASSFGQGAIYEQYF.